This T cell receptor (beta chain) appears in the sequencing data of a study of T cells in Graves' hyperthyroidism and ophthalmopathy. Points from the study as a whole: By a 13 V-J model, ophthalmopathy was set apart from stable hyperthyroidism.

Researchers amplified the TCR beta CDR3 regions from RNA transcripts. The study used the HTBI primer set for a first-round RT-PCR of the TCR CDR3. TCRdb analysed the multiplex PCR reads with MiXCR anew, one entry per CDR3 protein. The data contain around 620,000 distinct CDR3 sequences, 46% of them singletons. From germline, CDR1 is MGHRA and CDR2 YSYEKL. V shed 3 bases, J shed 2 bases, and the junction held 9 bases outside the gene matches. This CDR3 comprises 16 residues. A word on this clonotype: Its antigen is as yet unknown.

Sequenced material: peripheral blood or thyroid tissue (not recorded which). The rearrangement joins TRBV4-1 to TRBJ2-5; 7 nucleotides agree with TRBD2. This TCR was sampled from an adult woman with Graves' disease, either hyperthyroidism or ophthalmopathy (not recorded which). The CDR3 is CASSHPSSGSQETQYF. As DNA, the CDR3 is TGCGCCAGCAGCCACCCCTCTAGCGGTTCTCAAGAGACCCAGTACTTC.